Listed below are T cell receptor beta chains from one sample, sequenced in a study of Ad26.COV2.S vaccination and SARS-CoV-2 variants. The repertoire was sequenced with immunoSEQ multiplex PCR; TCRdb's copy has only in-frame clones and lacks some. The data show around 250,000 clones, around 85% seen once. The sample here was peripheral blood, taken in a trial of Ad26.COV2.S vaccine versus placebo. The receptors were sampled from a person between 18 and 60 years old who received the Ad26.COV2.S COVID-19 vaccine or a placebo. The CDR3 runs from the conserved cysteine through the conserved F or W. The D gene is left open where the match is weak. Rows may omit the clone size; those that give it use once, few, many or a size class.

j_call | cdr3_length | d_call | clone_size | v_call | cdr3_aa | cdr3_nt
TRBJ1-6 | 12 | NA | NA | TRBV21-1 | CASSHGQGIVHF | TGTGCTAGCAGCCACGGACAGGGGATCGTCCACTTT
TRBJ2-3 | 14 | TRBD1 | NA | TRBV5-1 | CASGRGQGVDTQYF | TGCGCCAGCGGAAGGGGACAGGGGGTAGATACGCAGTATTTT
TRBJ1-4 | 15 | NA | NA | TRBV7-2 | CASSLNNLGGEKLFF | TGTGCCAGCAGCTTGAACAATCTAGGAGGGGAAAAACTGTTTTTT
TRBJ1-6 | 14 | NA | NA | TRBV3-1/TRBV3-2 | CASSQNYRNSPLHF | TGTGCCAGCAGCCAAAACTACAGAAACTCACCCCTCCACTTT
TRBJ2-2 | 15 | NA | NA | TRBV6-5 | CASSYGESNTGELFF | TGTGCCAGCAGTTACGGAGAGTCGAACACCGGGGAGCTGTTTTTT
TRBJ1-2 | 16 | TRBD1 | NA | TRBV9 | CASSVRGTGGGYGYTF | TGTGCCAGCAGCGTAAGGGGGACAGGGGGCGGATATGGCTACACCTTC
TRBJ2-1 | 16 | TRBD2 | NA | TRBV6-6 | CASSALTSGFYNEQFF | TGTGCCAGCAGCGCACTGACTAGCGGGTTTTACAATGAGCAGTTCTTC
TRBJ2-4 | 14 | NA | NA | TRBV18 | CASSPQGGENIQYF | TGTGCCAGCTCACCTCAGGGAGGCGAAAACATTCAGTACTTC
TRBJ2-5 | 17 | TRBD2 | NA | TRBV5-1 | CASSSGTSGSVRETQYF | TGCGCCAGCAGCTCCGGGACTAGCGGGAGTGTTCGGGAGACCCAGTACTTC
TRBJ2-5 | 18 | TRBD1 | NA | TRBV7-2 | CASSLVRVPDRGRETQYF | TGTGCCAGCAGCTTAGTTCGGGTCCCGGACAGGGGGCGGGAGACCCAGTACTTC
TRBJ2-7 | 14 | TRBD1 | NA | TRBV9 | CASSPGTDSYEQYF | TGTGCCAGCAGCCCAGGGACAGATTCCTACGAGCAGTACTTC
TRBJ2-1 | 12 | NA | NA | TRBV6-6 | CASTPGPHEQFF | TGTGCCAGCACCCCAGGGCCCCATGAGCAGTTCTTC
TRBJ2-3 | 16 | TRBD2 | NA | TRBV5-4 | CASSLIAGAGTDTQYF | TGTGCCAGCAGCTTGATAGCGGGAGCTGGCACAGATACGCAGTATTTT
TRBJ2-2 | 18 | TRBD1 | NA | TRBV9 | CASSERGRGLLGTGELFF | TGTGCCAGCAGCGAAAGGGGCAGGGGGCTGTTAGGCACCGGGGAGCTGTTTTTT
TRBJ1-5 | 15 | NA | NA | TRBV9 | CASSLGGGGNQPQHF | TGTGCCAGCAGCCTAGGAGGGGGGGGAAATCAGCCCCAGCATTTT
TRBJ2-3 | 16 | TRBD2 | NA | TRBV7-9 | CASSPSGGLGTDTQYF | TGTGCCAGCAGCCCCTCGGGAGGGCTAGGCACAGATACGCAGTATTTT
TRBJ2-1 | 12 | NA | NA | TRBV27 | CASSFQGGEQFF | TGTGCCAGCAGTTTCCAGGGGGGTGAGCAGTTCTTC
TRBJ1-4 | 17 | NA | once | TRBV27 | CASSLFNPHPRGEKLFF | TGTGCCAGCAGTTTATTCAATCCGCATCCCCGGGGTGAAAAACTGTTTTTT
TRBJ1-2 | 13 | TRBD1 | NA | TRBV12-3/TRBV12-4 | CAAAPGGYHGYTF | TGTGCCGCCGCCCCAGGGGGCTATCATGGCTACACCTTC
TRBJ1-1 | 14 | NA | once | TRBV6-5 | CASSYRVENTEAFF | TGTGCCAGCAGTTACCGGGTGGAGAACACTGAAGCTTTCTTT
TRBJ2-7 | 16 | NA | NA | TRBV4-2 | CASSQDLASVSYEQYF | TGTGCCAGCAGCCAAGATCTAGCGTCAGTGTCCTACGAGCAGTACTTC
TRBJ2-2 | 17 | NA | NA | TRBV25-1 | CASSEMSGTLNTGELFF | TGTGCCAGCAGTGAGATGTCCGGGACACTAAACACCGGGGAGCTGTTTTTT
TRBJ2-5 | 14 | TRBD2 | NA | TRBV7-3 | CASSSNRGEETQYF | TGTGCCAGCAGCTCGAACCGGGGGGAGGAGACCCAGTACTTC
TRBJ1-5 | 14 | NA | NA | TRBV7-8 | CASSLGQSNQPQHF | TGTGCCAGCAGCTTAGGGCAGAGCAATCAGCCCCAGCATTTT
TRBJ2-1 | 14 | NA | NA | TRBV29-1 | CSVERPQWYNEQFF | TGCAGCGTTGAAAGGCCACAGTGGTACAATGAGCAGTTCTTC
TRBJ2-2 | 14 | NA | few | TRBV19 | CASSIGQGAGELFF | TGTGCCAGTAGTATAGGTCAGGGTGCCGGGGAGCTGTTTTTT
TRBJ1-1 | 14 | NA | NA | TRBV4-3 | CASSQGGMNTEAFF | TGCGCCAGCAGCCAAGGAGGAATGAACACTGAAGCTTTCTTT
TRBJ2-1 | 14 | NA | NA | TRBV11-3 | CASSLDGPNNEQFF | TGTGCCAGCAGCTTAGACGGGCCCAACAATGAGCAGTTCTTC
TRBJ1-5 | 14 | NA | few | TRBV19 | CASSIGRSNQPQHF | TGTGCCAGTAGTATAGGGAGGAGTAATCAGCCCCAGCATTTT
TRBJ1-2 | 13 | NA | NA | TRBV7-9 | CASRPAGSYGYTF | TGTGCCAGCAGACCGGCAGGGAGCTATGGCTACACCTTC
TRBJ2-3 | 15 | NA | once | TRBV11-3 | CASSFLQVLPDTQYF | TGTGCCAGCAGCTTCCTCCAGGTCCTCCCAGATACGCAGTATTTT
TRBJ2-1 | 17 | NA | NA | TRBV18 | CASSTQPSSSSYNEQFF | TGTGCCAGCTCTACTCAACCCAGCTCTAGCTCCTACAATGAGCAGTTCTTC
TRBJ1-2 | 12 | TRBD1 | NA | TRBV30 | CAWRQTGWGYTF | TGTGCCTGGAGGCAGACAGGGTGGGGCTACACCTTC
TRBJ1-1 | 14 | NA | NA | TRBV18 | CASSPGSSNTEAFF | TGTGCCAGCTCACCTGGCAGCTCGAACACTGAAGCTTTCTTT
TRBJ2-3 | 16 | NA | NA | TRBV24-1 | CATTGLPSNYADTQYF | TGTGCCACCACCGGACTACCCAGTAATTACGCAGATACGCAGTATTTT
TRBJ2-2 | 15 | NA | NA | TRBV11-3 | CASSLGGSNTGELFF | TGTGCCAGCAGCTTAGGTGGTAGCAACACCGGGGAGCTGTTTTTT
TRBJ1-4 | 15 | TRBD1 | NA | TRBV13 | CASRRGQKNNEKLFF | TGTGCCAGCAGGAGGGGACAGAAAAATAATGAAAAACTGTTTTTT
TRBJ1-4 | 15 | TRBD1 | NA | TRBV7-2 | CASSLPGQGSEKLFF | TGTGCCAGCAGTCTACCGGGACAGGGGTCGGAAAAACTGTTTTTT
TRBJ2-3 | 13 | NA | NA | TRBV2 | CASSESVRDTQYF | TGTGCCAGCAGTGAATCCGTTCGAGATACGCAGTATTTT
TRBJ2-7 | 15 | TRBD1 | NA | TRBV4-1 | CASSQWTGGSYEQYF | TGCGCCAGCAGCCAGTGGACAGGTGGGAGCTACGAGCAGTACTTC
TRBJ2-3 | 15 | TRBD2 | NA | TRBV4-2 | CASSRTSGLTDTQYF | TGTGCCAGCAGCCGAACTAGCGGGCTCACAGATACGCAGTATTTT
TRBJ2-3 | 13 | NA | NA | TRBV7-2 | CASSLDMVGSQYF | TGTGCCAGCAGCTTAGATATGGTGGGGTCGCAGTATTTT